The 24 T cell receptor beta chains below come from one sample, sequenced in a study of cytomegalovirus exposure and HLA in healthy donors. The primer mix had 60 Vbeta and 13 Jbeta primers. Generated by immunoSEQ multiplex PCR, the TCRdb table keeps only in-frame clones and is missing some. The sample comprises about 120,000 clones, around 81% of which are singletons, and 2% to 2.5% rests with the top ten. The sequencing input was PBMCs. The receptor source for this set is a woman aged 40 to 50 in good health and CMV-seronegative.

This chain connects TRBV5-4 to TRBJ1-1; D remains ambiguous. Per the germline V gene, CDR1 is SGHNT and CDR2 is YYREEE (reference sequence). This CDR3 has 14 amino acids. With 0 bases removed from V and 0 bases from J, the gap between germline ends came to 6 bases. The CDR3 reads CASSLGPLNTEAFF. CDR3 sequence (DNA): TGTGCCAGCAGCTTGGGGCCGTTGAACACTGAAGCTTTCTTT.

This clone was observed a few times. The rearrangement uses TRBV4-1 and TRBJ2-7; 12 bases are shared with TRBD2. In germline, CDR1 is MGHRA, CDR2 YSYEKL. This CDR3 has 18 residues. J gave up 0 bases and V 1 base, and 7 bases lay outside the gene matches. CDR3 sequence (DNA): TGCGCCAGCAGCCAAGGCACAGGACTAGCGGGGTTCTCCTACGAGCAGTACTTC. Translation: CASSQGTGLAGFSYEQYF.

The chain combines TRBV14 with TRBJ2-2, with D possibly TRBD1 on 6 matching bases. Trimming stripped 2 bases from V and 4 bases from J, with 11 bases between. Germline loops: CDR1 SGHDN, CDR2 FVKESK. The CDR3 consists of 15 residues. The CDR3 spells CASSQYEGVTGELFF. The DNA of the CDR3 is TGTGCCAGCAGCCAATATGAGGGGGTCACCGGGGAGCTGTTTTTT.

The CDR3 nucleotides read TGTGCCAGCAGCAAGGACAGTAGAACCTACGAGCAGTACTTC. This sequence encodes CASSKDSRTYEQYF. The gene calls are TRBV5-6 and TRBJ2-5, with TRBD1 as a possible D gene (6 bases). The end of the DNA fits TRBJ2-7 better, so the J call may be wrong. Germline assignment: CDR1 SGHDT and CDR2 YYEEEE. This CDR3 comprises 14 residues.

The CDR3 loop is CASSTGPSVAFF. The DNA of the CDR3 is TGTGCCAGCAGTACAGGGCCATCAGTGGCTTTCTTT. The V and J genes are TRBV28 and TRBJ1-1; D is perhaps TRBD1 (6 bases). CDR1 MDHEN and CDR2 SYDVKM come from the germline V gene. This CDR3 comprises 12 residues. The V and J ends lost 5 bases and 11 bases respectively, with 15 bases between them.

The V and J genes are TRBV5-1 and TRBJ2-7, with 7 bases lining up with TRBD2. Germline V gene sequence: CDR1 SGHRS, CDR2 YFSETQ. Trimming cost V 1 base and J 2 bases; bases outside gene matches: 21. CDR3 length: 20 residues. CDR3 in amino acids: CASSLPPKLSTSQRTYEQYF. CDR3 coding DNA: TGCGCCAGCAGCTTGCCCCCTAAACTATCGACTAGCCAAAGAACCTACGAGCAGTACTTC.

The chain is built from TRBV4-1 and TRBJ1-2; D possibly corresponds to TRBD1 (6 bases). The germline CDR1 and CDR2 sequences are MGHRA and YSYEKL. V lost 8 bases, J lost 5 bases, and 15 bases lay in between. There are 13 residues in the CDR3. The CDR3 region has the DNA TGCGCCAGCCTTGGGGGGGCAGATTATGGCTACACCTTC. It is translated as CASLGGADYGYTF.

CDR3 sequence: CASSSFTSGPAQYF. The CDR3 bases are TGTGCCAGCAGTTCTTTCACTAGCGGGCCGGCGCAGTATTTT. The chain recombines TRBV27 with TRBJ2-3; 9 positions match TRBD2. The trim removed 4 bases at V and 10 bases at J, leaving 9 bases unmatched. This CDR3 has 14 residues. Germline lookup yields CDR1 MNHEY and CDR2 SMNVEV (reference sequence).

The rearrangement links TRBV6-1 to TRBJ1-5; a possible D gene is TRBD1 (5 bases). V was shortened by 0 bases and J by 9 bases, with 18 bases between the two germline ends. CDR3 length equals 16 residues. Germline V lookup: CDR1 MNHNS, CDR2 SASEGT. CDR3 DNA sequence: TGTGCCAGCAGTGAAGCCTTTCGTGAAAGGGGTTCGCCCCAGCATTTT. As protein: CASSEAFRERGSPQHF.

This chain joins TRBV6-5 and TRBJ1-1; D possibly corresponds to TRBD1 (6 bases). Germline CDR1 MNHEY, CDR2 SVGAGI. Trimming pared 5 bases from V and 6 bases from J, leaving 16 bases between. The CDR3 is 14 residues long. CDR3 DNA sequence: TGTGCCAGCAGTAAAACAGGGAATATCGCTGAAGCTTTCTTT. It encodes CASSKTGNIAEAFF.

V and J are TRBV5-4 and TRBJ1-1; possible D gene TRBD1, 5 bases. With 0 bases removed from V and 0 bases from J, the gap between germline ends came to 6 bases. Germline V gene sequence: CDR1 SGHNT, CDR2 YYREEE (reference sequence). This CDR3 spans 14 amino acids. The CDR3 reads CASSLDRLNTEAFF. The DNA of the CDR3 is TGTGCCAGCAGCTTGGACAGGCTGAACACTGAAGCTTTCTTT. The full variable domain, rest sourced from reference TRBV5-4 and TRBJ1-1, is ETGVTQSPTHLIKTRGQQVTLRCSSQSGHNTVSWYQQALGQGPQFIFQYYREEENGRGNFPPRFSGLQFPNYSSELNVNALELDDSALYLCASSLDRLNTEAFFGQGTRLTVV.

V gene TRBV7-6 combines with J gene TRBJ1-1; D unclear. CDR1 and CDR2 (germline): SGHVS, FNYEAQ. The CDR3 contains 15 residues. The germline V and J ends were trimmed by 0 bases and 3 bases, with 11 bases remaining between them. CDR3 amino acids: CASSLAEFIDTEAFF. CDR3 DNA sequence: TGTGCCAGCAGCTTAGCGGAGTTTATCGACACTGAAGCTTTCTTT.

J is TRBJ1-5 and V is TRBV4-2; D might be TRBD1 (6 bases). V was trimmed by 1 base and J by 5 bases, leaving 12 bases between them. Germline V gives CDR1 LGHNA, CDR2 YNFKEQ. This CDR3 contains 15 residues. CDR3 nucleotide sequence: TGTGCCAGCAGCCAAGGGTGGGACACCTATCAGCCCCAGCATTTT. It translates to CASSQGWDTYQPQHF.

V and J are TRBV7-2 and TRBJ2-2; a weak D match, TRBD1 (6 bases). V was cut by 5 bases and J by 7 bases, with 14 bases left in between. There are 14 residues in the CDR3. CDR1 is SGHTA and CDR2 is FQGNSA in the germline V gene. CDR3 residues: CASSERTEGGELFF. The CDR3 DNA reads as TGTGCCAGCAGCGAGCGGACAGAGGGCGGGGAGCTGTTTTTT.

The sample holds a few counts of this clone. J is TRBJ1-1 and V is TRBV28; tentatively, D is TRBD1 (5 bases). The CDR3 is made up of 13 amino acids. The V end lost 5 bases, the J end lost 7 bases, and 14 bases lay between the germline ends. The germline V gene encodes CDR1 MDHEN and CDR2 SYDVKM. CDR3 nucleotides: TGTGCCAGCAGTCCTCCAGGGCCTCTTGAAGCTTTCTTT. Amino acid sequence: CASSPPGPLEAFF.

The genes are TRBV9 and TRBJ2-5, with 8 bases matching TRBD1. The J call may be faulty, since TRBJ2-7 better matches the DNA end. Germline values: CDR1 SGDLS, CDR2 YYNGEE. This CDR3 region has 14 residues. CDR3 region: CASSATGVSYEQYF. The CDR3 DNA is TGTGCCAGCAGCGCGACAGGGGTGTCCTACGAGCAGTACTTC.

The chain joins TRBV5-6 to TRBJ2-2; no clear D. The V end lost 4 bases, the J end lost 1 base, and 14 bases lay between the germline ends. Germline CDR1 SGHDT, CDR2 YYEEEE. The CDR3 extends over 16 amino acids. CDR3 coding DNA: TGTGCCAGCAGCGCGCGAAGTGGAGTGAACACCGGGGAGCTGTTTTTT. Translation: CASSARSGVNTGELFF.

Of note for this clone: The sample has other DNA sequences that encode this CDR3 too. The V and J genes are TRBV5-6 and TRBJ1-2, with D maybe TRBD1 (6 bases). Germline CDR1 SGHDT, CDR2 YYEEEE. V was cut by 0 bases and J by 3 bases, with 18 bases left in between. The CDR3 extends over 17 amino acids. The CDR3 nucleotides read TGTGCCAGCAGCTTGGACTTCAGGGGTAAGGTGGACTATGGCTACACCTTC. Amino acid sequence: CASSLDFRGKVDYGYTF.

This clone was detected a few times. V is TRBV27 and J is TRBJ1-1; 7 positions match TRBD1. This CDR3 contains 15 residues. The V segment lost 2 bases and the J segment 4 bases; nucleotides outside the gene matches: 7. Germline assignment: CDR1 MNHEY and CDR2 SMNVEV (reference sequence). The CDR3 reads CASSLERGHGTEAFF. CDR3 nucleotides: TGTGCCAGCAGTTTAGAAAGGGGGCATGGCACTGAAGCTTTCTTT.

The V call is TRBV9, the J call TRBJ2-7, with 7 bases that match TRBD1. The junction had 15 bases not matched to a gene; V was cut back by 0 bases and J by 3 bases. There are 18 residues in the CDR3. CDR1 SGDLS and CDR2 YYNGEE come from the germline V gene. The CDR3 bases are TGTGCCAGCAGCGTAGAGAGGGGCAGGGGGAGCCCCGGCTACGAGCAGTACTTC. Translating it yields CASSVERGRGSPGYEQYF.

The rearrangement links TRBV6-5 to TRBJ2-3; 8 bases fit TRBD2. The CDR3 has 14 amino acids. The V and J ends lost 4 bases and 7 bases, in that order; junction bases with no gene match: 7. Germline V CDR1 and CDR2: MNHEY, SVGAGI. The CDR3 here is CASSSRGGPNTQYF. Written as DNA, the CDR3 is TGTGCCAGCAGTTCTCGGGGGGGGCCGAATACGCAGTATTTT.

This chain connects TRBV28 to TRBJ1-2, with 11 bases lining up with TRBD1. V was pared by 5 bases and J by 7 bases, with 9 bases of the junction left unmatched. The CDR3 is 15 amino acids. Germline loops: CDR1 MDHEN, CDR2 SYDVKM. CDR3 protein: CASSPTDRGRSGYTF. DNA of the CDR3: TGTGCCAGCAGTCCAACGGACAGGGGGCGGAGTGGCTACACCTTC.

The chain has TRBV7-9 and TRBJ2-3; possible D gene TRBD1, 6 bases. V lost 7 bases and J 1 base, leaving 15 bases between the germline ends. The CDR3 is 15 residues long. Germline V gene lookup returns CDR1 SEHNR and CDR2 FQNEAQ (reference sequence). CDR3 protein: CASIPGTPGTDTQYF. CDR3 bases: TGTGCCAGCATCCCCGGGACACCCGGCACAGATACGCAGTATTTT. Based on the CDR3 plus reference TRBV7-9 and TRBJ2-3, the full variable domain is DTGVSQNPRHKITKRGQNVTFRCDPISEHNRLYWYRQTLGQGPEFLTYFQNEAQLEKSRLLSDRFSAERPKGSFSTLEIQRTEQGDSAMYLCASIPGTPGTDTQYFGPGTRLTVL.

The chain links TRBV19 to TRBJ1-1; D remains ambiguous. This CDR3 is 14 amino acids long. The V end lost 5 bases, the J end lost 9 bases, and 19 bases lay between the germline ends. The germline V gene encodes CDR1 LNHDA and CDR2 SQIVND (reference sequence). CDR3 protein: CASSSRGKGRKAFF. In DNA, the CDR3 is TGTGCCAGTAGTTCGCGGGGAAAGGGTAGGAAAGCTTTCTTT.